What follows are 5 T cell receptor beta chains derived from one specimen sequenced in a study of graft-versus-host responses after intestinal transplantation. Researchers placed around 200,000 CFSE-labeled responder cells in culture with around 200,000 irradiated, violet-dye-labeled stimulator cells. Here immunoSEQ multiplex PCR was the method, and the copy in TCRdb shows in-frame clones only, minus some. The data contain around 20,000 clones, about 35% of them singletons. This material consisted of alloreactive CD8+ T cells from a mixed lymphocyte reaction culture, taken before intestinal transplant. Subset specified: CFSE-low proliferating T cells sorted from roughly 6-day pre-transplant mixed lymphocyte reaction (GvH or HvG direction). The receptors come from a human patient who received an intestinal transplant.

This clone is medium-sized (0.01 to 0.1%) in the sample. The chain uses TRBV4-1 and TRBJ2-7; D is perhaps TRBD2 (5 bases). V lost 4 bases, J lost 7 bases, and 14 bases lay in between. This CDR3 has 13 residues. Germline lookup yields CDR1 MGHRA and CDR2 YSYEKL. The CDR3 DNA is TGCGCCAGCAGCCGCATACTAGTGAGGGAGCAGTACTTC. Residues: CASSRILVREQYF.

This clone occurred a few times. The rearrangement links TRBV9 to TRBJ2-5, with 8 bases fitting TRBD2. V was clipped by 8 bases and J by 4 bases; unmatched bases: 13. This CDR3 contains 15 residues. Per germline, CDR1 SGDLS and CDR2 YYNGEE. The CDR3 DNA reads TGTGCCAGTCAAACTTCGGGGGGGCCAGGAGAGACCCAGTACTTC. This encodes CASQTSGGPGETQYF.

CDR3 loop: CASSALAGARYNEQFF. The CDR3 nucleotides read TGTGCCAGCAGTGCTCTAGCGGGAGCCCGCTACAATGAGCAGTTCTTC. The chain combines TRBV6-1 with TRBJ2-1; 10 bases line up with TRBD2. The CDR3 runs 16 residues. V lost 4 bases and J lost 3; bases outside the gene matches: 6. Germline loops: CDR1 MNHNS, CDR2 SASEGT.

The CDR3 is CASSGSSGENTGELFF. The CDR3 DNA follows: TGTGCCAGCAGCGGTTCTTCAGGGGAGAACACCGGGGAGCTGTTTTTT. V and J are TRBV9 and TRBJ2-2, with D possibly matching TRBD1 (6 bases). The CDR3 is 16 residues long. Germline CDR1 reads SGDLS; CDR2 reads YYNGEE. Trimming shortened V by 3 bases and J by 1 base, and 13 bases separated the two germline ends.

In its sample, this clone was seen a few times. CDR3 in amino acids: CASSWGRGPSYEQYF. Written as DNA, the CDR3 is TGTGCCAGCAGTTGGGGGCGAGGTCCCTCCTACGAGCAGTACTTC. The genes are TRBV27 and TRBJ2-7; tentatively, D is TRBD1 (6 bases). Trimming shortened V by 4 bases and J by 0 bases, and 13 bases separated the two germline ends. This CDR3 region has 15 residues. The germline CDR1 and CDR2 sequences are MNHEY and SMNVEV (reference sequence).